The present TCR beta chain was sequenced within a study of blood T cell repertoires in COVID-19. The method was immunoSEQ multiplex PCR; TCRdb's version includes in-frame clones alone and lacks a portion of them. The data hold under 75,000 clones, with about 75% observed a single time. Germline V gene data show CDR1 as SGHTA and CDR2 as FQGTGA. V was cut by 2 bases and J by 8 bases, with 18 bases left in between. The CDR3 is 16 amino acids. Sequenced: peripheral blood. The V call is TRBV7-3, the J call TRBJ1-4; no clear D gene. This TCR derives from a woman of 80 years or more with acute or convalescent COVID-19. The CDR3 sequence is CASSLATAEGGEKLFF. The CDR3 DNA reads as TGTGCCAGCAGCTTAGCGACGGCTGAGGGTGGGGAAAAACTGTTTTTT.